The 20 T cell receptor beta chains given below trace back to one sample, sequenced in a study of graft-versus-host responses after intestinal transplantation (dated by TCRdb to the early 2020s). No antigen is known for these receptors. This sample's time point label indicates: cells obtained before transplantation from donor or recipient. Libraries were built with the immunoSEQ multiplex PCR assay. Here the immuneACCESS table is served through TCRdb, limited to in-frame sequences with V and J called. Missing clones are a known gap in these copies; in checked studies unresolved V genes cover under half, and the rest lacks a known reason. The sample has about 88,000 clones on record, approximately 90% of them singletons. Approximately 0.32% of the sample is held by the ten biggest clonotypes. The input for sequencing was unstimulated CD4+ T cells sorted from spleen or lymph node cells, taken before transplant. The origin of the receptors is a human donor who was the organ donor for an intestinal transplant.

The table lists this clone with a few counts. The chain uses TRBV19 and TRBJ1-2; D might be TRBD1 (6 bases). Germline V gene data show CDR1 as LNHDA and CDR2 as SQIVND (reference sequence). This CDR3 spans 12 amino acids. V was trimmed by 9 bases and J by 4 bases, leaving 12 bases between them. CDR3 nucleotide sequence: TGTGCCAGCTTCGACAGGACCTATGGCTACACCTTC. This translates into CASFDRTYGYTF.

The V and J genes are TRBV6-5 and TRBJ2-2, with a tentative D call TRBD1 (6 bases). CDR1 and CDR2 (germline): MNHEY, SVGAGI. The CDR3 length is 14 residues. V lost 3 bases, J lost 6 bases, and 11 bases lay in between. The CDR3 loop is CASSYGQGPGELFF. In DNA form, the CDR3 reads TGTGCCAGCAGTTATGGGCAGGGGCCCGGGGAGCTGTTTTTT.

V usage is TRBV7-9 and J usage is TRBJ2-1; TRBD2 agrees at 11 bases. CDR3 length equals 16 residues. The J segment lost 0 bases and the V segment lost 6 bases, leaving 4 bases of the junction unmatched. Germline lookup yields CDR1 SEHNR and CDR2 FQNEAQ (reference sequence). CDR3 bases: TGTGCCAGCAGTTCCCTAGCGGGAGGCTCCTACAATGAGCAGTTCTTC. Translated: CASSSLAGGSYNEQFF.

With regard to this clone: A junction boundary mismatches the germline segment, possibly from a read error. V is TRBV7-7 and J is TRBJ2-3; D remains unclear. Per germline, CDR1 SSHAT and CDR2 FNYEAQ (reference sequence). The CDR3 length is 13 residues. The CDR3 sequence is CASSSFRGDTQYF. The CDR3 region has the DNA TGTGCTAGCAGCTCCTTCCGCGGAGATACGCAGTATTTT.

The V call is TRBV9, the J call TRBJ2-3, with 8 nucleotides matching TRBD1. CDR1 is SGDLS and CDR2 is YYNGEE in the germline V gene. The CDR3 loop spans 15 amino acids. Trimming removed 4 bases from V and 2 bases from J; junction bases left unmatched: 6. The CDR3 spells CASSSRDRYTDTQYF. CDR3 in DNA: TGTGCCAGCAGCTCCCGGGACAGGTACACAGATACGCAGTATTTT.

This sequence joins TRBV6-1 and TRBJ2-2; 8 nucleotides agree with TRBD1. Per the germline V gene, CDR1 is MNHNS and CDR2 is SASEGT. This CDR3 has 15 amino acids. V shed 6 bases, J shed 6 bases, and the junction held 9 bases outside the gene matches. The CDR3 DNA sequence: TGTGCCAGCAGAGACCAGGGGGCGCTGGCCGGGGAGCTGTTTTTT. This codes for CASRDQGALAGELFF.

This sequence joins TRBV28 and TRBJ1-5; TRBD1 aligns across 7 bases. CDR3 length equals 13 residues. From germline, CDR1 is MDHEN and CDR2 SYDVKM. V gave up 5 bases and J gave up 6 bases; unmatched junction bases: 4. CDR3 in amino acids: CASSPQGSQPQHF. The CDR3 DNA sequence: TGTGCCAGCAGTCCACAGGGGTCTCAGCCCCAGCATTTT.

CDR3 bases: TGCGCCAGCAGCCCCTCGCCAGTCTCGTCTGGGGCCAACGTCCTGACTTTC. It codes for CASSPSPVSSGANVLTF. The genes are TRBV5-1 and TRBJ2-6; D call uncertain. Trimming pared 4 bases from V and 1 base from J, leaving 15 bases between. The CDR3 is 17 residues long. Germline V lookup: CDR1 SGHRS, CDR2 YFSETQ.

The CDR3 sequence: CASLKRESDTQYF. CDR3 DNA sequence: TGTGCCAGCTTGAAGCGGGAATCAGATACGCAGTATTTT. The rearrangement joins TRBV7-2 to TRBJ2-3, with 7 bases aligning to TRBD2. CDR3 length: 13 amino acids. V lost 8 bases to trimming and J lost 4 bases; unmatched junction nucleotides: 6. Germline values: CDR1 SGHTA, CDR2 FQGNSA.

The chain's CDR3 is CSAIPFVGGQETQYF. The CDR3 region has the DNA TGCAGCGCCATCCCCTTTGTGGGAGGACAAGAGACCCAGTACTTC. The rearrangement uses TRBV29-1 and TRBJ2-5; D is perhaps TRBD2 (6 bases). Germline assignment: CDR1 SQVTM and CDR2 ANQGSEA. Deletions cut 7 bases from V and 2 bases from J, with 20 bases between. The length of the CDR3 is 15 residues.

The chain links TRBV10-3 to TRBJ1-1; D is unresolved. CDR3 size: 13 residues. Trimming took 4 bases from V and 5 from J, leaving 11 bases between them. The germline V gene has CDR1 ENHRY and CDR2 SYGVKD. The CDR3 protein is CAISGVSGTEAFF. In nucleotides, the CDR3 is TGTGCCATCAGTGGTGTGTCCGGGACTGAAGCTTTCTTT.

The chain uses TRBV7-8 and TRBJ2-1; possible D gene TRBD2, 6 bases. This CDR3 has 15 residues. Trimming took off 5 bases at V and 7 bases at J, with 18 bases between the two ends. Germline values: CDR1 SGHVS, CDR2 FQNEAQ. CDR3 in amino acids: CASSTRVISGNEQFF. CDR3 coding DNA: TGTGCCAGCAGCACGAGGGTGATTAGCGGTAATGAGCAGTTCTTC.

Remarks on this clone: Other DNA sequences in this specimen translate into the identical CDR3. The rearrangement joins TRBV5-1 to TRBJ2-3; D ambiguous. V dropped 2 bases and J dropped 5 bases, with 6 bases sitting between them. Germline V gives CDR1 SGHRS, CDR2 YFSETQ. CDR3 length equals 12 residues. The CDR3 DNA reads as TGCGCCAGCAGCTTACGAGGAGATACGCAGTATTTT. Translating it yields CASSLRGDTQYF. The complete variable domain, with remaining parts taken from reference TRBV5-1 and TRBJ2-3, reads KAGVTQTPRYLIKTRGQQVTLSCSPISGHRSVSWYQQTPGQGLQFLFEYFSETQRNKGNFPGRFSGRQFSNSRSEMNVSTLELGDSALYLCASSLRGDTQYFGPGTRLTVL.

The chain carries TRBV7-8 and TRBJ2-2, with D perhaps TRBD2 (6 bases). Germline V gene data show CDR1 as SGHVS and CDR2 as FQNEAQ. The V end lost 2 bases, the J end lost 0 bases, and 13 bases lay between the germline ends. This CDR3 spans 17 amino acids. The CDR3 here is CASSLSNRGSNTGELFF. The CDR3 region has the DNA TGTGCCAGCAGCTTAAGTAACCGGGGGTCGAACACCGGGGAGCTGTTTTTT.

The chain couples TRBV28 to TRBJ2-3; 12 nucleotides match TRBD2. This CDR3 is 14 amino acids long. The germline gives CDR1 MDHEN, CDR2 SYDVKM. The J segment lost 5 bases and the V segment lost 3 bases, leaving 0 bases of the junction unmatched. The CDR3 DNA follows: TGTGCCAGCAGTTTGGGACTAGCGGGAGATACGCAGTATTTT. It encodes CASSLGLAGDTQYF.

The chain links TRBV28 to TRBJ2-5; no reliable D call. Germline V gene lookup returns CDR1 MDHEN and CDR2 SYDVKM. This CDR3 contains 14 residues. Trimming took 2 bases from V and 5 from J, leaving 12 bases between them. The CDR3 loop reads CASSLRQVRETQYF. The CDR3 region has the DNA TGTGCCAGCAGTTTACGGCAGGTCAGGGAGACCCAGTACTTC.

This clone was observed once. V gene TRBV6-5 combines with J gene TRBJ1-3; TRBD1 is a possible D gene (5 bases). The CDR3 contains 14 residues. The V end lost 5 bases, the J end lost 0 bases, and 8 bases lay between the germline ends. CDR1 is MNHEY and CDR2 is SVGAGI in the germline V gene. CDR3 loop: CASSTTVSGNTIYF. DNA for the CDR3: TGTGCCAGCAGTACGACAGTCTCTGGAAACACCATATATTTT.

The chain couples TRBV9 to TRBJ1-3; D ambiguous. Deletions cut 4 bases from V and 4 bases from J, with 15 bases between. Germline V gene data show CDR1 as SGDLS and CDR2 as YYNGEE. The CDR3 contains 15 residues. The CDR3 DNA is TGTGCCAGCAGCCCAGGCGAATCTTGGGGAAACACCATATATTTT. Its translation: CASSPGESWGNTIYF.

The chain employs TRBV9 and TRBJ2-7; 8 bases are shared with TRBD2. Looked up from germline, CDR1 is SGDLS and CDR2 is YYNGEE. CDR3 length equals 20 residues. The trim removed 0 bases at V and 3 bases at J, leaving 20 bases unmatched. The CDR3 DNA follows: TGTGCCAGCAGCGTAGTAGGCGACAGGTCGACACGTAGCGGGAACTACGAGCAGTACTTC. Translated, it gives CASSVVGDRSTRSGNYEQYF.

Here the CDR3 DNA reads TGCGCCAGCAGTCCCCAACAGGGGCCCTATGGCTACACCTTC. It codes for CASSPQQGPYGYTF. This chain links TRBV5-1 with TRBJ1-2; TRBD1 matches 7 bases. CDR1 SGHRS and CDR2 YFSETQ come from the germline V gene. This CDR3 comprises 14 residues. J was trimmed by 4 bases and V by 5 bases; bases with no gene match: 8.